These T cell receptor beta chains were read from a single sample in a study of blood T cells in healthy people across ages. TCRdb analysed the 5' RACE reads with MiXCR anew, one entry per CDR3 protein. The table shows some 1.7 million distinct CDR3 sequences, with about 28% occurring only once. The sequencing input was blood. The receptors stem from a woman in her twenties or thirties in good health. CDR3s include the opening cysteine and the closing phenylalanine or tryptophan. The D gene is left open where the match is weak. Size is stated for part of the rows, as once, few or many counts, or as a class when the clone is expanded.

NA,NA,TRBV20-1,TRBJ2-1,14,TGCAGTGCTAAGACGGGAGCAGGCTCGTATGAGCAGTTCTTC,CSAKTGAGSYEQFF
TRBD1,few,TRBV10-3,TRBJ1-1,16,TGTGCCATCAGTGGTGGGACAGCCTCGGGTAACACTGAAGCTTTCTTT,CAISGGTASGNTEAFF
NA,few,TRBV12-3/TRBV12-4,TRBJ1-1,13,TGTGCCAGCAGGTCAGGGCGGGACACTGAAGCTTTCTTT,CASRSGRDTEAFF
NA,NA,TRBV5-1,TRBJ2-4,17,TGCGCCAGCAGCTCGACAGAAATTGGGGTCAACAAAAACATTCAGTACTTC,CASSSTEIGVNKNIQYF
NA,once,TRBV20-1,TRBJ2-1,11,TGCAGTACTAGAGAGTCCCTCTCACAGTTCTTC,CSTRESLSQFF
NA,NA,TRBV5-1,TRBJ1-1,14,TGCGCCAGCAGCTCGGGACGGATGAACACTGAAGCTTTCTTT,CASSSGRMNTEAFF
TRBD1,NA,TRBV7-2,TRBJ2-2,15,TGTGTTACCCTCTCCAGGACAGGGGGCCCCGGGGAGCTGTTTTTT,CVTLSRTGGPGELFF
TRBD2,few,TRBV6-5,TRBJ2-1,14,TGTGCCAGTCAGCCCGGGGAGGGGTACAATGAGCAGTTCTTC,CASQPGEGYNEQFF
TRBD2,NA,TRBV29-1,TRBJ2-1,14,TGCAGCTCAAGGTCACTAGCGGATTACAATGAGCAGTTCTTC,CSSRSLADYNEQFF
TRBD1,NA,TRBV19,TRBJ1-4,15,TGTGCCAGCAGTATCGACAGGGGGCGAGTTGAAAAACTGTTTTTT,CASSIDRGRVEKLFF
TRBD2,NA,TRBV18,TRBJ2-7,14,TGTGCCAGCTCACAAGAGCGGGGACTCTACGAGCAGTACTTC,CASSQERGLYEQYF
NA,NA,TRBV7-8,TRBJ2-1,16,TGTGCCAGCAGCTTAAGACAACTAAGCTCCTACAATGAGCAGTTCTTC,CASSLRQLSSYNEQFF
TRBD1,many,TRBV29-1,TRBJ2-7,14,TGCAGCGTTGTACGCCAGGGGGTAGCCTACGAGCAGTACTTC,CSVVRQGVAYEQYF
NA,many,TRBV7-2,TRBJ2-1,12,TGTGCCAGCAGCTTAGGAGAGGCTGAGCAGTTCTTC,CASSLGEAEQFF
NA,NA,TRBV20-1,TRBJ2-7,16,TGCAGTGCTAGAGATCTTCGAACAGCCCTATGGTCCGAGCAGTACTTC,CSARDLRTALWSEQYF
NA,NA,TRBV29-1,TRBJ2-3,13,TGCAGCGTTCGACAGTCTAGCACAGATACGCAGTATTTT,CSVRQSSTDTQYF
TRBD2,NA,TRBV12-3/TRBV12-4,TRBJ2-7,14,TGTGCCAGCAACCCTAGCGGGAGCTCCTACGGGCAGTACTTC,CASNPSGSSYGQYF
NA,few,TRBV12-3/TRBV12-4,TRBJ2-7,13,TGTGCCAGCAGCCCCCGGGGGGCGGAAGAGCAGTACTTC,CASSPRGAEEQYF
NA,many,TRBV6-6,TRBJ1-4,13,TGTGCCAGCAGTTACACTGGGAATGAAAAACTGTTTTTT,CASSYTGNEKLFF
TRBD2,NA,TRBV3-1,TRBJ2-1,18,TGTGTCAGCAGCCACGAGGGGACTAGCGGGGCTTCCTACAATGAGCAGTTCTTC,CVSSHEGTSGASYNEQFF
NA,NA,TRBV12-3/TRBV12-4,TRBJ2-7,16,TGTGCCAGCAGCCGCCCGGGGTGGGCGGGATCGTACGAGCAGTACTTC,CASSRPGWAGSYEQYF
NA,NA,TRBV7-9,TRBJ2-5,14,TGTGCTAGCAGCTGTACTTCGTACCAAGAGACCCAGTACTTC,CASSCTSYQETQYF
NA,few,TRBV12-3/TRBV12-4,TRBJ1-2,13,TGTGCCAGCAGTTTCGGGGGGTCGGCGGGCTACACCTTC,CASSFGGSAGYTF
NA,NA,TRBV6-1,TRBJ1-6,13,TGTGCCAGCACGGGGACAAATAATTCACCCCTCCACTTT,CASTGTNNSPLHF
TRBD1,NA,TRBV10-3,TRBJ1-4,13,TGTGCCATCAGAGGGACAGATAATGAAAAACTGTTTTTT,CAIRGTDNEKLFF
NA,many,TRBV7-2,TRBJ2-1,17,TGTGCCAGCAGCTTAAGGGTCAGGGGCTTGCTGTACAATGAGCAGTTCTTC,CASSLRVRGLLYNEQFF
NA,NA,TRBV20-1,TRBJ2-1,14,TGCAGTGCTGCTATGGAGGGAACCTACAATGAGCAGTTCTTC,CSAAMEGTYNEQFF
NA,NA,TRBV19,TRBJ2-7,12,TGTGCCAGTAATACTTTTCACTACGAGCAGTACTTC,CASNTFHYEQYF
NA,NA,TRBV6-5,TRBJ1-6,13,TGTGCCAGCAGTTATGAGCGACCCGACTGTCTCCACTTT,CASSYERPDCLHF
TRBD1,many,TRBV20-1,TRBJ2-1,13,TGCAGTGCTCCGAGACAGGGGGCAAATGAGCAGTTCTTC,CSAPRQGANEQFF
NA,few,TRBV5-5,TRBJ1-5,15,TGTGCCAGCAGCGTCGGACGGACTAGCAATCAGCCCCAGCATTTT,CASSVGRTSNQPQHF
NA,many,TRBV20-1,TRBJ2-1,14,TGCAGTGCTAGAGATCTGGGACTTTACAATGAGCAGTTCTTC,CSARDLGLYNEQFF
TRBD2,NA,TRBV12-5,TRBJ2-1,13,TGTGCTAGCGAGCGGGGAACATACAATGAGCAGTTCTTC,CASERGTYNEQFF
NA,NA,TRBV5-1,TRBJ2-3,17,TGCGCCAGCAGCGCGGACAGGCCGGGACTGCGGCGAGATACGCAGTATTTT,CASSADRPGLRRDTQYF
NA,many,TRBV20-1,TRBJ2-7,14,TGCAGTGCTAGGTCGGGGGTGAGCTCCTACGAGCAGTACTTC,CSARSGVSSYEQYF
NA,many,TRBV5-1,TRBJ1-2,15,TGCGCCAGCAGCTTATCAACTGGACGGACCTATGGCTACACCTTC,CASSLSTGRTYGYTF
NA,NA,TRBV7-2,TRBJ2-3,13,TGTGCCAGCGACAGTCCCAGCACAGATACGCAGTATTTT,CASDSPSTDTQYF
NA,NA,TRBV12-3/TRBV12-4,TRBJ1-2,12,TGTGCCAGCAGCCCCCGCTCTTTTCGCTACACCTTC,CASSPRSFRYTF
TRBD1,NA,TRBV5-1,TRBJ2-7,14,TGCGCCAGCAGCTTTTCCGACAGGGACTACGAGCAGTACTTC,CASSFSDRDYEQYF
NA,NA,TRBV12-3/TRBV12-4,TRBJ2-5,15,TGTGCCAGCACGCCGACAGGCGGACGGCAAGAGGCCCAGTACTTC,CASTPTGGRQEAQYF
NA,many,TRBV20-1,TRBJ2-1,14,TGCAGTGCTAGAGGGGGAAGCTCCTACAATGAGCAGTTCTTC,CSARGGSSYNEQFF
NA,NA,TRBV9,TRBJ2-3,13,TGTGCCAGCAGCGTAGAGGGTGTAGATACGCAGTATTTT,CASSVEGVDTQYF
NA,NA,TRBV2,TRBJ2-5,15,TGTGCCAGCAGTGGTCAAGGGTCGGTGGGAGAGACCCAGTACTTC,CASSGQGSVGETQYF
NA,few,TRBV4-1,TRBJ2-1,12,TGCGCCAGCAGCCAAGATTTCGATGAGCAGTTCTTC,CASSQDFDEQFF
TRBD2,NA,TRBV9,TRBJ2-2,15,TGTGCCAGCAGCGCCGGGACTAGCGGCACCGGGGAGCTGTTTTTT,CASSAGTSGTGELFF
TRBD2,few,TRBV7-9,TRBJ2-3,16,TGTGCCAGCAGCTTAAGCGGCGGGAGGGGTCCAGATACGCAGTATTTT,CASSLSGGRGPDTQYF
TRBD2,NA,TRBV3-1,TRBJ2-1,13,TGTGCCAGCAGCCAATATCAAGCGGGGGGTGAGTTCTTC,CASSQYQAGGEFF
TRBD2,few,TRBV6-5,TRBJ2-1,15,TGTGCCAGCAGCGGCACTAGCGGGCCTGGGAGGGAGCAGTTCTTC,CASSGTSGPGREQFF
NA,many,TRBV5-1,TRBJ1-6,13,TGCGCCAGCAGCGGCGACCGGAATTCACCCCTCCACTTT,CASSGDRNSPLHF
NA,NA,TRBV6-6,TRBJ2-1,14,TGTGCCAGCAGCTCCCCGGATTTCCCCAATGAGCAGTTCTTC,CASSSPDFPNEQFF
TRBD2,few,TRBV19,TRBJ2-1,19,TGTGCCAGTAGACCATCCCACGCGGGGGGTTCCCTCTCCTACAATGAGCAGTTCTTC,CASRPSHAGGSLSYNEQFF
NA,NA,TRBV30,TRBJ1-1,14,TGTGCCTGGAGTGTAAGGGCGCGATACCCTGAAGCTTTCTTT,CAWSVRARYPEAFF
NA,few,TRBV5-6,TRBJ2-1,16,TGTGCCAGCAGCGACTTTATCCGTGTCTCAGGCAATGAGCAGTTCTTC,CASSDFIRVSGNEQFF
TRBD1,NA,TRBV27,TRBJ1-1,16,TGTGCCAGCAGTTCCCTTCCGGGACAGGGGTGCTCTGAAGCTTTCTTT,CASSSLPGQGCSEAFF
TRBD1,NA,TRBV7-8,TRBJ1-1,14,TGTGCCAGCAGCTCCTCGACAGGGACGGCTGAAGCTTTCTTT,CASSSSTGTAEAFF
NA,many,TRBV29-1,TRBJ2-1,13,TGCAGCGCCGGAAAGGCTACTTTCAATGAGCAGTTCTTC,CSAGKATFNEQFF
NA,many,TRBV7-6,TRBJ2-1,18,TGTGCCAGCAGCTTAGAAAATAGGATGAGGGTGAGATACAATGAGCAGTTCTTC,CASSLENRMRVRYNEQFF
NA,once,TRBV7-3,TRBJ1-1,14,TGTGCCAGCAACTTGGGACCTACGAACACTGAAGCTTTCTTT,CASNLGPTNTEAFF
TRBD1,few,TRBV24-1,TRBJ1-5,16,TGTGCCACCGGTGACGCGACAGGGGATAGCAATCAGCCCCAGCATTTT,CATGDATGDSNQPQHF
TRBD2,NA,TRBV20-1,TRBJ2-1,14,TGCAGTGCTCTTAGGACTAGCGGGAACAATGAGCAGTTCTTC,CSALRTSGNNEQFF